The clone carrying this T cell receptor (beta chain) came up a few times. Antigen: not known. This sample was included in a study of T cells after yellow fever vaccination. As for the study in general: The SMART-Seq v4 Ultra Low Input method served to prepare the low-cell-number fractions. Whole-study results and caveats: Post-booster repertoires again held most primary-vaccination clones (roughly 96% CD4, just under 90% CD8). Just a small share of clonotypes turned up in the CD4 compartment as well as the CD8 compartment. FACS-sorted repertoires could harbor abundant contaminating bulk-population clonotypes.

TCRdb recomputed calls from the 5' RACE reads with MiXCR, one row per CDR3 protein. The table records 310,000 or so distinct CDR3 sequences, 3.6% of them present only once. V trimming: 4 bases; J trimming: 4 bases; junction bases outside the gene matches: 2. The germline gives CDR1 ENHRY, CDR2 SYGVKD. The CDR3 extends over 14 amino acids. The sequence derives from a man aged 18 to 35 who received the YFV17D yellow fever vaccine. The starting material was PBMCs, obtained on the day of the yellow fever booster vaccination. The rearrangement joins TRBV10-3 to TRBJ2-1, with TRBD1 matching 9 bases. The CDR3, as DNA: TGTGCCATCAGTGGGGGACAGGGTTACAATGAGCAGTTCTTC. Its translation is CAISGGQGYNEQFF.